A single sample gave rise to the 24 T cell receptor beta chains below, sequenced in a study of blood T cell repertoires in COVID-19. The data were produced by immunoSEQ multiplex PCR, yet TCRdb's version contains in-frame clones alone and is incomplete. Of more than 95,000 clones in the sample, 70% to 90% are singletons; the top ten hold roughly 4.6%. What was sequenced was peripheral blood. The receptors stem from a human donor in a cohort sampled during active COVID-19.

This chain joins TRBV5-1 and TRBJ1-1, with 7 bases lining up with TRBD1. Germline CDR1 SGHRS, CDR2 YFSETQ. Unmatched junction bases numbered 4, after V lost 0 bases and J lost 5 bases. This CDR3 is built from 14 residues. The chain's CDR3 is CASSLASGGTEAFF. CDR3 DNA sequence: TGCGCCAGCAGCTTGGCCTCAGGGGGGACTGAAGCTTTCTTT. The full variable domain, rest sourced from reference TRBV5-1 and TRBJ1-1, is KAGVTQTPRYLIKTRGQQVTLSCSPISGHRSVSWYQQTPGQGLQFLFEYFSETQRNKGNFPGRFSGRQFSNSRSEMNVSTLELGDSALYLCASSLASGGTEAFFGQGTRLTVV.

The V call is TRBV6-4, the J call TRBJ1-1, with 9 bases lining up with TRBD1. The J segment lost 5 bases and the V segment lost 0 bases, leaving 10 bases of the junction unmatched. This CDR3 region has 17 residues. The germline CDR1 and CDR2 sequences are MRHNA and SNTAGT. The CDR3 DNA is TGTGCCAGCAGTGACTCGAGTCGGGGACAGGGTAGAACTGAAGCTTTCTTT. It codes for CASSDSSRGQGRTEAFF.

The chain recombines TRBV5-4 with TRBJ1-1; D possibly corresponds to TRBD1 (5 bases). The V gene's germline CDR1 is SGHNT and CDR2 YYREEE (reference sequence). V was pared by 3 bases and J by 5 bases, with 17 bases between. The CDR3 is made up of 15 amino acids. The CDR3 region has the DNA TGTGCCAGCAGCTCCGGCGGGGGGATGGGGACTGAAGCTTTCTTT. This gives the protein CASSSGGGMGTEAFF.

This clone was recorded once. V gene TRBV11-2 combines with J gene TRBJ1-2, with TRBD1 identical over 8 bases. The CDR3 totals 15 residues. In germline, CDR1 is SGHAT, CDR2 FQNNGV. V lost 3 bases and J lost 5; bases outside the gene matches: 8. CDR3 sequence (DNA): TGTGCCAGCAGCTTCTCAGGGGGCTCCCTTTATGGCTACACCTTC. As protein: CASSFSGGSLYGYTF.

The V and J genes are TRBV10-3 and TRBJ2-7; 11 bases map to TRBD2. This CDR3 has 12 amino acids. The germline V gene encodes CDR1 ENHRY and CDR2 SYGVKD. The V gene end was trimmed by 9 bases and the J gene end by 5 bases; junction bases not matched to a gene: 3. CDR3 nucleotides: TGTGCCATTACTAGCGGGGGAAACGAGCAGTACTTC. Amino acid sequence: CAITSGGNEQYF.

The chain is built from TRBV9 and TRBJ2-7; 10 nucleotides match TRBD2. The ends lost 0 bases at V and 6 bases at J; junction bases unmatched: 3. CDR1 SGDLS and CDR2 YYNGEE come from the germline V gene. The CDR3 has 14 residues. The CDR3 loop reads CASSVGLAGVEQYF. The CDR3 DNA reads TGTGCCAGCAGCGTAGGGCTAGCGGGAGTCGAGCAGTACTTC.

The table lists this clone with a count of one. The chain links TRBV9 to TRBJ2-1; the match to TRBD2 covers 9 bases. Germline trimming cut 0 bases from V and 4 bases from J; bases unmatched to any gene: 8. CDR1 and CDR2 from the germline V gene are SGDLS and YYNGEE. The CDR3 extends over 17 amino acids. CDR3 amino acids: CASSVVAGALPYNEQFF. DNA of the CDR3: TGTGCCAGCAGCGTAGTAGCGGGGGCGCTTCCTTACAATGAGCAGTTCTTC.

This clone turned up a few times. The V gene is TRBV10-1, the J gene TRBJ2-2; D uncertain. CDR3 length: 14 residues. Trimming took off 6 bases at V and 4 bases at J, with 12 bases between the two ends. Germline CDR1 and CDR2: WNHNN and SYGVQD (reference sequence). As DNA, the CDR3 is TGCGCCAGCAGGGCGAACAGTCCCACCGGGGAGCTGTTTTTT. This encodes CASRANSPTGELFF.

This chain connects TRBV28 to TRBJ2-5; D uncertain. The CDR3 has 10 residues. Germline V gives CDR1 MDHEN, CDR2 SYDVKM. V was shortened by 4 bases and J by 5 bases, with 2 bases between the two germline ends. This chain's CDR3 is CASSSETQYF. Written as DNA, the CDR3 is TGTGCCAGCAGTTCTGAGACCCAGTACTTC.

This chain connects TRBV7-6 to TRBJ1-1, with D maybe TRBD1 (5 bases). The CDR3 contains 15 residues. The germline V gene encodes CDR1 SGHVS and CDR2 FNYEAQ. V was cut by 10 bases and J by 4 bases, with 22 bases left in between. CDR3 sequence: CATGGVAGLGTEAFF. CDR3 nucleotides: TGTGCCACTGGAGGGGTAGCAGGGCTGGGCACTGAAGCTTTCTTT.

On this clone itself: Other nucleotide sequences in the sample specify the same CDR3. The chain uses TRBV11-2 and TRBJ2-1, with 9 bases that match TRBD2. This CDR3 contains 15 residues. Unmatched junction bases numbered 3, after V lost 0 bases and J lost 6 bases. Germline V CDR1 and CDR2: SGHAT, FQNNGV. This CDR3 reads CASSLETSGGNEQFF. For the CDR3, the DNA is TGTGCCAGCAGCTTAGAGACTAGCGGAGGCAATGAGCAGTTCTTC. Full variable domain (outside the CDR3, taken from reference TRBV11-2 and TRBJ2-1): EAGVAQSPRYKIIEKRQSVAFWCNPISGHATLYWYQQILGQGPKLLIQFQNNGVVDDSQLPKDRFSAERLKGVDSTLKIQPAKLEDSAVYLCASSLETSGGNEQFFGPGTRLTVL.

This clone was seen just once. CDR3 coding DNA: TGTGCCAGCAGCCGGACTAGCGGGAAAGAGACCCAGTACTTC. Protein product: CASSRTSGKETQYF. The rearrangement uses TRBV28 and TRBJ2-5, with 12 bases identical to TRBD2. The V gene end was trimmed by 6 bases and the J gene end by 3 bases; junction bases not matched to a gene: 2. The CDR3 sequence is 14 residues long. Germline-derived CDR1 and CDR2 are MDHEN and SYDVKM.

The V call is TRBV7-2, the J call TRBJ2-3, with 7 bases identical to TRBD2. This CDR3 is 14 amino acids long. Germline V gene sequence: CDR1 SGHTA, CDR2 FQGNSA. Trimming cost V 3 bases and J 6 bases; bases outside gene matches: 6. CDR3 region: CASSFSGAIDTQYF. CDR3 DNA: TGTGCCAGCAGCTTCAGCGGGGCCATCGATACGCAGTATTTT.

This clone was found a few times. The genes are TRBV5-4 and TRBJ1-1; 9 positions agree with TRBD1. The CDR3 consists of 15 residues. Germline CDR1 SGHNT, CDR2 YYREEE (reference sequence). Unmatched junction bases numbered 5, after V lost 0 bases and J lost 5 bases. CDR3 region: CASSLANGQGTEAFF. Here the CDR3 DNA reads TGTGCCAGCAGCTTGGCCAACGGACAGGGGACTGAAGCTTTCTTT.

This chain connects TRBV6-6 to TRBJ1-1; maybe TRBD1 (6 bases). The V gene's germline CDR1 is MNHNY and CDR2 SVGAGI (reference sequence). The V and J ends lost 4 bases and 8 bases respectively, with 20 bases between them. The CDR3 spans 15 residues. CDR3: CASSWRGGDAVEAFF. The CDR3 DNA reads as TGTGCCAGCAGTTGGAGAGGGGGGGATGCGGTGGAAGCTTTCTTT.

This chain uses TRBV7-3 with TRBJ2-2, with D perhaps TRBD2 (6 bases). The CDR3 extends over 15 amino acids. Germline assignment: CDR1 SGHTA and CDR2 FQGTGA. Between the trimmed V and J ends, which lost 5 bases and 4 bases, there was a span of 14 bases. CDR3 in DNA: TGTGCCAGCAGCCATGAGGGAGCGGGCACCGGGGAGCTGTTTTTT. Translating gives CASSHEGAGTGELFF.

The chain has TRBV4-1 and TRBJ2-1; 9 bases are shared with TRBD1. The CDR3 consists of 13 residues. Germline V CDR1 and CDR2: MGHRA, YSYEKL. V gave up 6 bases and J gave up 5 bases; unmatched junction bases: 2. CDR3 nucleotides: TGCGCCAGCAGAAGGACAGGGGACAATGAGCAGTTCTTC. Protein sequence: CASRRTGDNEQFF.

This chain connects TRBV12-5 to TRBJ2-1; 11 nucleotides line up with TRBD2. Trimming removed 5 bases from V and 0 bases from J; junction bases left unmatched: 15. Germline CDR1 is LGHNT and CDR2 is FRNRAP. This CDR3 spans 20 amino acids. In DNA, the CDR3 is TGTGCTAGTGGTACTCTCTCCCCTACTAGCGGGGGAAGCTCCTACAATGAGCAGTTCTTC. Its protein is CASGTLSPTSGGSSYNEQFF.

A few counts support this clone. The chain couples TRBV13 to TRBJ1-1; 9 positions agree with TRBD1. J lost 1 base, V lost 5 bases, and 5 bases had no gene match. The CDR3 is 15 residues long. The V gene's germline CDR1 is PRHDT and CDR2 FYEKMQ (reference sequence). Here the CDR3 reads CASSLTGGGNTEAFF. The CDR3 bases are TGTGCCAGCAGCCTTACAGGGGGCGGGAACACTGAAGCTTTCTTT.

This sequence joins TRBV7-3 and TRBJ2-1; 9 nucleotides line up with TRBD2. V gave up 5 bases and J gave up 6 bases; unmatched junction bases: 5. This CDR3 contains 14 residues. Germline V gene data show CDR1 as SGHTA and CDR2 as FQGTGA. The DNA of the CDR3 is TGTGCCAGCAGCACTTCTAGCGGGGTCAATGAGCAGTTCTTC. This translates into CASSTSSGVNEQFF.

The chain couples TRBV7-9 to TRBJ2-2, with D perhaps TRBD1 (6 bases). The germline V gene has CDR1 SEHNR and CDR2 FQNEAQ (reference sequence). The CDR3 runs 14 residues. V was trimmed by 7 bases and J by 3 bases, leaving 12 bases between them. CDR3 residues: CASTRDIDTGELFF. In nucleotides, the CDR3 is TGTGCCAGCACCAGGGACATCGACACCGGGGAGCTGTTTTTT.

The J gene is TRBJ2-1, the V gene TRBV7-8; 7 nucleotides line up with TRBD2. The length of the CDR3 is 15 residues. Germline lookup yields CDR1 SGHVS and CDR2 FQNEAQ. With 3 bases clipped from V and 0 bases from J, the junction kept 2 bases outside the gene matches. The CDR3 bases are TGTGCCAGCAGCTTCTGGGGGGGCTCCTACAATGAGCAGTTCTTC. This sequence encodes CASSFWGGSYNEQFF.

The chain has TRBV7-2 and TRBJ1-2, with D possibly TRBD1 on 6 matching bases. Between the trimmed V and J ends, which lost 6 bases and 5 bases, there was a span of 13 bases. CDR3 length: 13 amino acids. Germline V gene sequence: CDR1 SGHTA, CDR2 FQGNSA. The DNA of the CDR3 is TGTGCCAGCAGTTTCGAGGACAGATATGGCTACACCTTC. Translating gives CASSFEDRYGYTF.

The rearrangement uses TRBV20-1 and TRBJ1-1, with TRBD1 identical over 7 bases. The CDR3 runs 15 residues. Germline lookup yields CDR1 DFQATT and CDR2 SNEGSKA (reference sequence). With 3 bases clipped from V and 3 bases from J, the junction kept 10 bases outside the gene matches. CDR3: CSASETGRGDTEAFF. CDR3 sequence (DNA): TGCAGTGCTAGTGAGACAGGGCGTGGGGACACTGAAGCTTTCTTT.